The 22 T cell receptor beta chains reported below all come from one sample, sequenced in a study of T-cell memory formation after mild COVID-19. TCRdb independently ran MiXCR on the 5' RACE reads; one entry per CDR3 protein. The repertoire holds 200,000 or so distinct CDR3 sequences, with roughly 17% as singletons. Sequences were obtained from PBMCs or a T cell subset sorted from them (not recorded which). The receptors stem from an adult woman who had mild COVID-19 (a few samples of this study predate the infection). Cell type and time point are not known.

This clonotype has just a few counts. The V call is TRBV5-1, the J call TRBJ2-3; 8 bases map to TRBD2. The germline CDR1 and CDR2 sequences are SGHRS and YFSETQ. The CDR3 is made up of 17 amino acids. The trim removed 4 bases at V and 2 bases at J, leaving 12 bases unmatched. Here the CDR3 DNA reads TGCGCCAGCAGCCCGGGGGTTACTAGCGGATACACAGATACGCAGTATTTT. Translating gives CASSPGVTSGYTDTQYF.

V gene TRBV2 combines with J gene TRBJ1-2, with 7 positions matching TRBD1. Germline assignment: CDR1 SNHLY and CDR2 FYNNEI. With 5 bases clipped from V and 6 bases from J, the junction kept 15 bases outside the gene matches. The CDR3 spans 16 residues. Here the CDR3 reads CASSWDSQTRGNGYTF. CDR3 bases: TGTGCCAGCAGTTGGGACAGCCAGACACGTGGGAATGGCTACACCTTC.

The V call is TRBV27, the J call TRBJ2-3; 8 nucleotides line up with TRBD2. CDR1 MNHEY and CDR2 SMNVEV come from the germline V gene (reference sequence). The CDR3 has 15 residues. V dropped 10 bases and J dropped 7; count of bases not matched to a gene: 16. The CDR3 DNA reads TGTGCCACCCAAACCCGGACTAGCTTCGGGTATACGCAGTATTTT. It encodes CATQTRTSFGYTQYF.

Only a few counts were recorded for this clonotype. The rearrangement uses TRBV4-2 and TRBJ2-7; 7 bases are shared with TRBD1. Germline V gives CDR1 LGHNA, CDR2 YNFKEQ. The CDR3 sequence is 18 residues long. J gave up 0 bases and V 4 bases, and 15 bases lay outside the gene matches. This chain's CDR3 is CASSRGGFGQKASYEQYF. CDR3 nucleotides: TGTGCCAGCAGCCGAGGGGGCTTTGGACAGAAAGCCTCCTACGAGCAGTACTTC.

The chain uses TRBV19 and TRBJ1-1, with D hard to call. The CDR3 length is 13 residues. Germline V gene lookup returns CDR1 LNHDA and CDR2 SQIVND (reference sequence). V was trimmed by 5 bases and J by 2 bases, leaving 9 bases between them. CDR3 nucleotide sequence: TGTGCCAGTAGTGGCCGGGCTAACACTGAAGCTTTCTTT. Protein product: CASSGRANTEAFF.

V is TRBV6-1 and J is TRBJ2-3; a possible D gene is TRBD2 (6 bases). CDR1 MNHNS and CDR2 SASEGT come from the germline V gene. V shed 0 bases and J shed 0 bases, with 10 bases lying between them. This CDR3 is built from 16 residues. The CDR3 protein is CASSEACGASTDTQYF. The CDR3 DNA sequence: TGTGCCAGCAGTGAAGCTTGCGGGGCTAGCACAGATACGCAGTATTTT.

V gene TRBV12-5 combines with J gene TRBJ1-1; D is unclear. Germline V CDR1 and CDR2: LGHNT, FRNRAP. V lost 4 bases and J 1 base, leaving 13 bases between the germline ends. This CDR3 comprises 15 residues. CDR3 sequence reads: CASGWPLRRNTEAFF. The CDR3 region has the DNA TGTGCTAGTGGTTGGCCCCTCCGGCGGAACACTGAAGCTTTCTTT.

The chain combines TRBV6-5 with TRBJ1-6; D gene uncertain. This CDR3 has 17 amino acids. Germline V gene sequence: CDR1 MNHEY, CDR2 SVGAGI. V was pared by 3 bases and J by 7 bases, with 19 bases between. CDR3 bases: TGTGCCAGCAGTTATATTGGCGGATCTAGGCGCAATTCACCCCTCCACTTT. It encodes CASSYIGGSRRNSPLHF.

For the CDR3, the DNA is TGTGCCAGCAGTTTAAGCCGCAGGGGAGGCGGCTACACCTTC. Amino acids: CASSLSRRGGGYTF. This sequence joins TRBV12-3 or TRBV12-4 and TRBJ1-2; D is possibly TRBD1 (6 bases). Trimming removed 2 bases at V and 8 bases at J, with 15 bases between. The CDR3 has 14 amino acids.

This clonotype was observed a handful of times. This rearrangement joins TRBV21-1 to TRBJ2-3; the table's D call of TRBD2 was not tested on the DNA. TRBV21-1 is a pseudogene locus. CDR3 size: 18 residues. The DNA of the CDR3 is TGTGCCAGCAACTCCCGGACTAGCGGGAGCAATCCCCCAGATACGCAGTATTTT. Translation: CASNSRTSGSNPPDTQYF.

This clonotype has a single count. The rearrangement uses TRBV6-5 and TRBJ2-3; 9 bases align to TRBD1. Trimming took 0 bases from V and 4 from J; bases not matched to a gene: 5. The CDR3 spans 16 residues. Germline V gene data show CDR1 as MNHEY and CDR2 as SVGAGI. The CDR3 DNA reads TGTGCCAGCAGTTACTCTACAGGGGGCGCGGCAGATACGCAGTATTTT. Translating gives CASSYSTGGAADTQYF.

A few counts support this clonotype. This rearrangement joins TRBV10-3 to TRBJ2-7; a weak D match, TRBD1 (6 bases). Looked up from germline, CDR1 is ENHRY and CDR2 is SYGVKD. The CDR3 loop spans 16 amino acids. V shed 2 bases and J shed 3 bases, with 17 bases lying between them. The CDR3 DNA is TGTGCCATCAGTGAGCGGGTCGGACAGCCCTTCTACGAGCAGTACTTC. Residues: CAISERVGQPFYEQYF.

By sample share, this clonotype is medium-sized. The V and J genes are TRBV6-5 and TRBJ2-3; no definite D call. The CDR3 is 11 amino acids. The V end was cut by 5 bases, the J end by 6 bases, with 6 bases between. CDR1 is MNHEY and CDR2 is SVGAGI in the germline V gene. DNA for the CDR3: TGTGCCAGCAGTGACTGGGATACGCAGTATTTT. This translates into CASSDWDTQYF.

This clonotype was recorded many times. The V gene is TRBV29-1, the J gene TRBJ2-2; D might be TRBD1 or TRBD2, each matching 7 bases. CDR3 length: 16 amino acids. Germline CDR1 is SQVTM and CDR2 is ANQGSEA. Between the trimmed V and J ends, which lost 7 bases and 6 bases, there was a span of 24 bases. DNA for the CDR3: TGCAGCGCCCTACCCCGCGGCCAGGGGGGGGCCGGGGAGCTGTTTTTT. It encodes CSALPRGQGGAGELFF.

The genes are TRBV12-3 or TRBV12-4 and TRBJ1-5; 7 bases align to TRBD1. The CDR3 extends over 15 amino acids. V lost 3 bases to trimming and J lost 7 bases; unmatched junction nucleotides: 9. The CDR3 region is CASSLFQGDLQPQHF. The CDR3 DNA reads as TGTGCCAGCAGTTTGTTTCAGGGGGATTTGCAGCCCCAGCATTTT.

The chain uses TRBV12-3 or TRBV12-4 and TRBJ1-2, with 8 bases matching TRBD1. V was clipped by 7 bases and J by 4 bases; unmatched bases: 5. This CDR3 comprises 13 residues. The CDR3 reads CASTGGEFYGYTF. For the CDR3, the DNA is TGTGCCAGCACAGGGGGCGAGTTCTATGGCTACACCTTC.

J is TRBJ2-7 and V is TRBV27; the D gene is possibly TRBD1 (7 bases). V lost 5 bases to trimming and J lost 3 bases, with 14 bases between them. The CDR3 covers 14 residues. Germline CDR1 MNHEY, CDR2 SMNVEV (reference sequence). CDR3 in amino acids: CASSETGRIYEQYF. The DNA for the CDR3 is TGTGCCAGCAGTGAGACAGGGAGGATCTACGAGCAGTACTTC.

The rearrangement uses TRBV7-9 and TRBJ2-3; D is possibly TRBD1 (6 bases). Germline lookup yields CDR1 SEHNR and CDR2 FQNEAQ (reference sequence). Trimming took off 4 bases at V and 4 bases at J, with 9 bases between the two ends. The length of the CDR3 is 13 residues. CDR3 region: CASSSSGADTQYF. CDR3 bases: TGTGCCAGCAGCTCGTCAGGGGCAGATACGCAGTATTTT.

This clonotype was seen more than once but under ten times. The CDR3 is CASSRGHEAFF. The CDR3 DNA reads TGTGCCAGCAGCCGCGGCCATGAAGCTTTCTTT. The V call is TRBV5-5, the J call TRBJ1-1; no reliable D call. This CDR3 region has 11 residues. With 4 bases removed from V and 7 bases from J, the gap between germline ends came to 8 bases. Germline lookup yields CDR1 SGHKS and CDR2 YYEKEE (reference sequence).

This clonotype has more than one count but fewer than ten. The chain carries TRBV2 and TRBJ2-4; D call uncertain. This CDR3 contains 15 residues. V shed 1 base and J shed 0 bases, with 7 bases lying between them. The V gene's germline CDR1 is SNHLY and CDR2 FYNNEI. In nucleotides, the CDR3 is TGTGCCAGCAGTGAAGAAGCTGTAGCCAAAAACATTCAGTACTTC. Translated, it gives CASSEEAVAKNIQYF.

The chain has TRBV4-3 and TRBJ2-7, with 10 nucleotides matching TRBD1. This CDR3 spans 14 amino acids. With 4 bases clipped from V and 4 bases from J, the junction kept 4 bases outside the gene matches. Per germline, CDR1 LGHNA and CDR2 YSLEER. The CDR3 region has the DNA TGCGCCAGCAGCCGGGACAGGGGAAATTACGAGCAGTACTTC. Its protein is CASSRDRGNYEQYF.

This clonotype was recorded a few times. The chain is built from TRBV29-1 and TRBJ2-2, with D tentatively TRBD2 (5 bases). CDR1 and CDR2 from the germline V gene are SQVTM and ANQGSEA. The CDR3 contains 15 residues. Trimming removed 6 bases at V and 0 bases at J, with 14 bases between. As DNA, the CDR3 is TGCAGCGTAAGAAAAGGGAGTACGAACACCGGGGAGCTGTTTTTT. It encodes CSVRKGSTNTGELFF.